These T cell receptor beta chains were read from a single sample in a study of shared clonotypes between healthy human individuals. TCRdb's table, derived via immunoSEQ multiplex PCR, lists solely in-frame clones and lacks some. The data show hundreds of thousands of clones, approximately 95% seen once. The sequencing sample was made of naive CD8+ T cells sorted from blood. The source of these receptors is a woman aged 30 to 39 in good health. Both conserved end residues are part of each CDR3.

J,V,CDR3
TRBJ2-2,TRBV19,CASSITGAGELFF
TRBJ2-1,TRBV27,CASSLFLAGVNEQFF
TRBJ2-6,TRBV27,CASSLVRGSSGANVLTF
TRBJ1-2,TRBV4-1,CASSPLTATGYTF
TRBJ2-7,TRBV13,CASSQSGRSYEQYF
TRBJ2-1,TRBV5-8,CASSLTDRDAYNEQFF
TRBJ2-3,TRBV11-2,CASSPPPVTSYYTDTQYF
TRBJ2-1,TRBV6-1,CASSDFAGTDIDEQFF
TRBJ1-5,TRBV4-1,CASSQDPGTEQPQHF
TRBJ1-4,TRBV28,CASSPEGRGAGTNEKLFF
TRBJ1-1,TRBV28,CASSRRDRDSFF
TRBJ2-2,TRBV6-6,CASSYSSTGELFF
TRBJ2-1,TRBV6-8,CASSTGVRSSHEQFF
TRBJ2-1,TRBV4-1,CASSQGLAGGGYNEQFF
TRBJ2-7,TRBV11-2,CASSLSSSGTVPYEQYF
TRBJ1-2,TRBV5-1,CASSLGVRGICGYTF
TRBJ2-7,TRBV7-8,CASSLQRTGGVYEQYF
TRBJ1-5,TRBV10-3,CAISESLGGSNQPQHF
TRBJ1-5,TRBV27,CASSLGESQPQHF
TRBJ1-2,TRBV19,CASSIGSGPFHGYTF
TRBJ1-4,TRBV10-1,CASSPGQAATTNEKLFF
TRBJ1-2,TRBV20-1,CSAPLGYTF
TRBJ2-7,TRBV5-1,CASRRQSTYEQYF
TRBJ2-7,TRBV4-1,CASSQGFGGSSYEQYF
NA,TRBV11-2,CASSLGTVEQYF
TRBJ1-3,TRBV7-6,CASSALGTDSGNTIYF
NA,TRBV19,CASSIGTVYLDEQYF
TRBJ2-7,TRBV5-5,CASTYRVNYEQYF
TRBJ2-2,TRBV7-8,CASSPELAGELFF
TRBJ2-1,TRBV28,CASSLPSGSHEQFF
TRBJ2-5,TRBV15,CATSRDPDWVGGLETQYF
TRBJ2-1,TRBV4-1,CASSQVRGKGYNEQFF